This T cell receptor beta chain was recovered during a study of T cells expressing NK-cell markers. Turning to the study itself: Seven of the eight sequenced donors were classified as HCMV-seropositive, and one was classified as seronegative. Study-wide findings and caveats: There were several donors in whom these clonotypes also led the CD3+CD56-NKG2C+ fraction. Questions lingered over whether expanded NKG2C+ T cell clones were HCMV-specific.

The CDR3 has 14 amino acids. Germline CDR1 and CDR2: ENHRY and SYGVKD. 5'RACE template switching with UMIs produced the TCR beta cDNA. From its re-call of the 5' RACE reads, TCRdb lists each CDR3 protein once, without DNA. The table for this sample gives roughly 390,000 distinct CDR3 sequences. As to this clonotype: What it recognizes is unknown.

This receptor was taken from a man between 18 and 69 years old in good health. Material for sequencing was blood T cells: a sorted CD56 or NKG2C T cell subset, CD4+ or CD8+ T cells, or bulk PBMC T cells (not recorded which). This chain joins TRBV10-3 and TRBJ1-5. Here the CDR3 reads CAISEGSSNQPQHF.